This entry is about one T cell receptor (beta chain). The authors' processing: Reference gene primer amplification yielded estimated nucleated cell counts. The method was immunoSEQ multiplex PCR; TCRdb's version includes in-frame clones alone and lacks a portion of them. V and J calls plus clone size are reproduced from that table; the DNA served to infer D and trimming. The table records 30,000 or so clones, about 91% of them present only once. This sample stems from a study of blood T cell repertoires in COVID-19. As for the study in general: PBMCs, B-cell-depleted T cells, or T cells provided the cDNA or gDNA that made up the material.

Germline CDR1 SGHDT, CDR2 YYEEEE. The CDR3 spans 15 residues. The V gene lost 0 bases and the J gene lost 3 bases, with 10 bases spanning the gap. The origin of this receptor is a human donor in a cohort sampled during active COVID-19. The rearrangement joins TRBV5-6 to TRBJ2-4; D possibly corresponds to TRBD1 (5 bases). Sequencing was carried out using peripheral blood. As DNA, the CDR3 is TGTGCCAGCAGCTTGGTCACAGGAGACAAAAACATTCAGTACTTC. This gives the protein CASSLVTGDKNIQYF.